Each of the 30 T cell receptor beta chains below was sequenced from the same sample in a study of T-cell reconstitution after alpha-beta-depleted transplantation in children. As it was prepared, the TCRbeta library received unique molecular identifiers. A single record per CDR3 protein comes from TCRdb applying MiXCR to the PCR reads. The data hold about 500,000 distinct CDR3 sequences, with about 31% observed a single time. Source: PBMCs from the stem cell graft donor, taken from the stem cell graft. The receptor source for this set is a human donor who donated a stem cell graft to a child with aplastic anemia.

The chain combines TRBV20-1 with TRBJ1-5; possible D gene TRBD1, 6 bases. The CDR3 loop spans 13 amino acids. Germline loops: CDR1 DFQATT, CDR2 SNEGSKA (reference sequence). The V and J ends lost 6 bases and 1 base respectively, with 10 bases between them. The DNA for the CDR3 is TGCAGTGCGACCACAGGGAGCAATCAGCCCCAGCATTTT. Encoded protein: CSATTGSNQPQHF.

This clonotype occurred a few times. The V call is TRBV29-1, the J call TRBJ2-5; the D gene could be TRBD1 or TRBD2 (5 bases each). Germline-derived CDR1 and CDR2 are SQVTM and ANQGSEA. V lost 1 base, J lost 4 bases, and 10 bases lay in between. This CDR3 is built from 13 residues. This CDR3 is CSVEVRGRETQYF. The CDR3 nucleotides read TGCAGCGTTGAAGTGAGGGGAAGAGAGACCCAGTACTTC.

The chain uses TRBV4-3 and TRBJ1-5, with D hard to call. V was shortened by 0 bases and J by 4 bases, with 10 bases between the two germline ends. CDR3 length: 15 amino acids. Germline V lookup: CDR1 LGHNA, CDR2 YSLEER. CDR3 DNA: TGCGCCAGCAGCCAAGATCGGTACCTTAATCAGCCCCAGCATTTT. This gives the protein CASSQDRYLNQPQHF.

The chain couples TRBV20-1 to TRBJ2-3, with D maybe TRBD2 (5 bases). V lost 3 bases to trimming and J lost 3 bases, with 19 bases between them. This CDR3 has 16 residues. Germline loops: CDR1 DFQATT, CDR2 SNEGSKA (reference sequence). Written as DNA, the CDR3 is TGCAGTGCTAGGAGCGAGGAGGCCCTGGAAACAGATACGCAGTATTTT. This translates into CSARSEEALETDTQYF.

This clonotype was seen more than once but under ten times. The V call is TRBV6-2 or TRBV6-3, the J call TRBJ1-1; 7 nucleotides match TRBD1. CDR1 and CDR2 (germline): MNHEY, SVGEGT. V trimming: 6 bases; J trimming: 10 bases; junction bases outside the gene matches: 11. The CDR3 length is 13 residues. CDR3 loop: CASSRQGYRGAFF. For the CDR3, the DNA is TGTGCCAGCAGCCGACAGGGCTACAGGGGAGCTTTCTTT.

This chain links TRBV10-3 with TRBJ2-7; D not resolved. Germline CDR1 reads ENHRY; CDR2 reads SYGVKD. The germline V and J ends were trimmed by 0 bases and 7 bases, with 19 bases remaining between them. This CDR3 spans 16 amino acids. CDR3 nucleotide sequence: TGTGCCATCAGTGAGTCGGGTTGGGGAACTGAGGAAGAGCAGTACGTC. Translation gives CAISESGWGTEEEQYV.

The chain joins TRBV6-2 or TRBV6-3 to TRBJ2-2; perhaps TRBD2 as D (5 bases). The V gene's germline CDR1 is MNHEY and CDR2 SVGEGT. There are 15 residues in the CDR3. Trimming pared 2 bases from V and 4 bases from J, leaving 11 bases between. The CDR3 DNA reads TGTGCCAGCAGTTACCCCGGGGTGAGCACCGGGGAGCTGTTTTTT. Translation gives CASSYPGVSTGELFF.

The chain combines TRBV28 with TRBJ1-1; D is unresolved. The V and J ends lost 5 bases and 2 bases respectively, with 15 bases between them. CDR3 length equals 15 residues. CDR1 and CDR2 from the germline V gene are MDHEN and SYDVKM. CDR3 in amino acids: CASSPLAGYNTEAFF. The CDR3, as DNA: TGTGCCAGCAGTCCGTTAGCGGGTTACAACACTGAAGCTTTCTTT.

The rearrangement joins TRBV28 to TRBJ2-4; no clear D gene. This CDR3 has 15 amino acids. Trimming took off 4 bases at V and 1 base at J, with 11 bases between the two ends. The germline CDR1 and CDR2 sequences are MDHEN and SYDVKM. The CDR3 DNA sequence: TGTGCCAGCAGTTCCTCCTTCCTGGCCAAAAACATTCAGTACTTC. This gives the protein CASSSSFLAKNIQYF.

The chain employs TRBV9 and TRBJ2-6, with D hard to call. From germline, CDR1 is SGDLS and CDR2 YYNGEE. The CDR3 loop spans 16 amino acids. The germline V and J ends were trimmed by 4 bases and 0 bases, with 11 bases remaining between them. The CDR3 nucleotides read TGTGCCAGCAGCCCTCAGACACTCTCTGGGGCCAACGTCCTGACTTTC. Translation gives CASSPQTLSGANVLTF. Using reference TRBV9 and TRBJ2-6 for the parts outside the CDR3, the full variable domain is DSGVTQTPKHLITATGQRVTLRCSPRSGDLSVYWYQQSLDQGLQFLIQYYNGEERAKGNILERFSAQQFPDLHSELNLSSLELGDSALYFCASSPQTLSGANVLTFGAGSRLTVL.

The chain recombines TRBV7-9 with TRBJ2-5; TRBD2 aligns across 8 bases. CDR3 size: 14 residues. The V gene end was trimmed by 2 bases and the J gene end by 3 bases; junction bases not matched to a gene: 2. Germline lookup yields CDR1 SEHNR and CDR2 FQNEAQ (reference sequence). In nucleotides, the CDR3 is TGTGCCAGCAGCTTACGGCGGGGGGAAGAGACCCAGTACTTC. It is translated as CASSLRRGEETQYF.

The V and J genes are TRBV6-1 and TRBJ2-7, with unresolved D. The germline CDR1 and CDR2 sequences are MNHNS and SASEGT. The CDR3 totals 13 residues. Deletions cut 6 bases from V and 0 bases from J, with 9 bases between. This CDR3 reads CASRAPYSYEQYV. CDR3 DNA: TGTGCCAGCAGGGCGCCATACTCCTACGAGCAGTACGTC.

This rearrangement joins TRBV27 to TRBJ2-1; D is unresolved. Germline assignment: CDR1 MNHEY and CDR2 SMNVEV (reference sequence). Trimming stripped 5 bases from V and 9 bases from J, with 11 bases between. The CDR3 is 12 residues long. The CDR3 DNA sequence: TGTGCCAGCAGTACAACTCCCGGTGAGCAGTTCTTC. Residues: CASSTTPGEQFF.

This clonotype turned up a few times. The V call is TRBV29-1, the J call TRBJ1-1; tentative D call: TRBD1 (6 bases). Trimming removed 5 bases from V and 4 bases from J, with 14 bases in between. The length of the CDR3 is 13 residues. The germline CDR1 and CDR2 sequences are SQVTM and ANQGSEA. CDR3 in amino acids: CSVFGQPGTEAFF. In nucleotides, the CDR3 is TGCAGCGTTTTCGGACAGCCGGGCACTGAAGCTTTCTTT.

The chain couples TRBV27 to TRBJ1-2; weak D call: TRBD1 (6 bases). Per germline, CDR1 MNHEY and CDR2 SMNVEV (reference sequence). The CDR3 runs to 15 residues. Trimming cost V 0 bases and J 8 bases, with 16 bases left between them. Written as DNA, the CDR3 is TGTGCCAGCAGTTTATCCCGGACAGTCCTTCCAGGCTACACCTTC. It codes for CASSLSRTVLPGYTF.

The rearrangement links TRBV18 to TRBJ1-3; no clear D. The CDR3 loop spans 12 amino acids. The V end lost 2 bases, the J end lost 8 bases, and 7 bases lay between the germline ends. Germline V lookup: CDR1 KGHSH, CDR2 LQKENI. The CDR3, as DNA: TGTGCCAGCTCACCAAGCGAGGACACCATATATTTT. This sequence encodes CASSPSEDTIYF.

J is TRBJ2-3 and V is TRBV6-2 or TRBV6-3; D is perhaps TRBD1 (5 bases). V was trimmed by 2 bases and J by 2 bases, leaving 14 bases between them. Germline-derived CDR1 and CDR2 are MNHEY and SVGEGT. The length of the CDR3 is 16 residues. CDR3 nucleotide sequence: TGTGCCAGCAGTTACAGGGGAACGAACCCCACAGATACGCAGTATTTT. It is translated as CASSYRGTNPTDTQYF.

This sequence joins TRBV29-1 and TRBJ2-5; D is uncertain. This CDR3 contains 12 residues. V lost 8 bases and J 4 bases, leaving 14 bases between the germline ends. Per the germline V gene, CDR1 is SQVTM and CDR2 is ANQGSEA. CDR3 sequence reads: CSTSHVRETQYF. The CDR3 coding sequence is TGCAGCACCTCGCACGTCAGAGAGACCCAGTACTTC.

The CDR3 coding sequence is TGTGCCAGCAGTGACATGTGGACTAGCGGGAGAGGCGAGCAGTACGTC. This encodes CASSDMWTSGRGEQYV. The genes are TRBV6-4 and TRBJ2-7; 13 bases agree with TRBD2. Germline V lookup: CDR1 MRHNA, CDR2 SNTAGT. The CDR3 contains 16 residues. The J segment lost 6 bases and the V segment lost 2 bases, leaving 7 bases of the junction unmatched.

The rearrangement joins TRBV5-4 to TRBJ2-5; weak D call: TRBD1 (6 bases). V shed 5 bases and J shed 4 bases, with 21 bases lying between them. CDR3 size: 16 residues. CDR1 is SGHNT, CDR2 YYREEE, per germline (reference sequence). CDR3 bases: TGTGCCAGCAGGGCCGGAGGTGGCCAGGGGCGAGAGACCCAGTACTTC. Translating it yields CASRAGGGQGRETQYF.

This chain joins TRBV11-2 and TRBJ2-1; D is unresolved. The V and J ends lost 2 bases and 9 bases respectively, with 8 bases between them. Germline assignment: CDR1 SGHAT and CDR2 FQNNGV. This CDR3 is built from 12 residues. The chain's CDR3 is CASSLSWGEQFF. The CDR3 DNA sequence: TGTGCCAGCAGCTTATCATGGGGTGAGCAGTTCTTC.

The V call is TRBV5-1, the J call TRBJ1-2; D remains unclear. The CDR3 contains 14 residues. CDR1 and CDR2 from the germline V gene are SGHRS and YFSETQ. V was pared by 4 bases and J by 2 bases, with 12 bases between. CDR3 sequence reads: CASSQKTGNYGYTF. CDR3 DNA: TGCGCCAGCAGCCAGAAAACGGGGAACTATGGCTACACCTTC.

This clonotype was seen ten or more times. The chain joins TRBV5-1 to TRBJ2-3, with 11 bases lining up with TRBD2. V shed 0 bases, J shed 0 bases, and the junction held 6 bases outside the gene matches. Germline V gene sequence: CDR1 SGHRS, CDR2 YFSETQ. CDR3 size: 18 residues. The CDR3 sequence: CASSLGGLAGGSTDTQYF. The DNA of the CDR3 is TGCGCCAGCAGCTTGGGGGGTCTAGCGGGAGGCAGCACAGATACGCAGTATTTT.

The rearrangement uses TRBV29-1 and TRBJ2-5; TRBD2 agrees at 7 bases. The CDR3 consists of 15 residues. Germline V gives CDR1 SQVTM, CDR2 ANQGSEA. V lost 1 base and J lost 3; bases outside the gene matches: 8. The CDR3 protein is CSVEGLGGAKETQYF. The CDR3 DNA is TGCAGCGTTGAAGGGTTGGGAGGGGCAAAAGAGACCCAGTACTTC.

This clonotype came up many times. This chain joins TRBV20-1 and TRBJ2-4; a possible D gene is TRBD2 (5 bases). The length of the CDR3 is 13 residues. V was shortened by 7 bases and J by 1 base, with 11 bases between the two germline ends. The germline CDR1 and CDR2 sequences are DFQATT and SNEGSKA (reference sequence). The CDR3 DNA reads as TGCAGTGTTTGGGAGACGGCCAAAAACATTCAGTACTTC. Amino acid sequence: CSVWETAKNIQYF.

The chain has TRBV20-1 and TRBJ1-1, with no clear D. Germline CDR1 is DFQATT and CDR2 is SNEGSKA (reference sequence). V was trimmed by 5 bases and J by 1 base, leaving 11 bases between them. The CDR3 is 13 residues long. The CDR3 here is CSARGLTNTEAFF. Written as DNA, the CDR3 is TGCAGTGCTCGCGGACTGACGAACACTGAAGCTTTCTTT.

The chain has TRBV7-2 and TRBJ1-1; TRBD1 is a possible D gene (6 bases). This CDR3 spans 16 amino acids. CDR1 and CDR2 (germline): SGHTA, FQGNSA. Trimming stripped 3 bases from V and 1 base from J, with 15 bases between. CDR3 nucleotides: TGTGCCAGCAGCTTGTTCGTTCTGGGGGCGAACACTGAAGCTTTCTTT. Translating it yields CASSLFVLGANTEAFF.

This clonotype was observed a few times. The V gene is TRBV20-1, the J gene TRBJ1-3; 7 bases agree with TRBD1. This CDR3 contains 18 residues. CDR1 and CDR2 (germline): DFQATT, SNEGSKA (reference sequence). Trimming cost V 1 base and J 0 bases; bases outside gene matches: 12. In nucleotides, the CDR3 is TGCAGTGCTAGAGCCCCCCTAGGACAGGCGAACTCTGGAAACACCATATATTTT. It specifies CSARAPLGQANSGNTIYF.

The gene calls are TRBV6-5 and TRBJ2-5; TRBD2 is a possible D gene (6 bases). The CDR3 runs to 14 residues. Looked up from germline, CDR1 is MNHEY and CDR2 is SVGAGI. V was trimmed by 6 bases and J by 2 bases, leaving 13 bases between them. CDR3 in amino acids: CASSYRDSQETQYF. CDR3 nucleotides: TGTGCCAGCAGCTACCGGGACTCACAAGAGACCCAGTACTTC.

This clonotype was counted between two and nine times. Here the CDR3 reads CSARVSSGRVDNEQFF. In DNA, the CDR3 is TGCAGTGCTAGAGTGTCTAGCGGGAGGGTAGACAATGAGCAGTTCTTC. The V and J genes are TRBV20-1 and TRBJ2-1, with 12 positions matching TRBD2. The germline gives CDR1 DFQATT, CDR2 SNEGSKA (reference sequence). This CDR3 is 16 amino acids long. After removal of 1 base from V and 5 bases from J, the junction contained 6 bases not matched to a gene.